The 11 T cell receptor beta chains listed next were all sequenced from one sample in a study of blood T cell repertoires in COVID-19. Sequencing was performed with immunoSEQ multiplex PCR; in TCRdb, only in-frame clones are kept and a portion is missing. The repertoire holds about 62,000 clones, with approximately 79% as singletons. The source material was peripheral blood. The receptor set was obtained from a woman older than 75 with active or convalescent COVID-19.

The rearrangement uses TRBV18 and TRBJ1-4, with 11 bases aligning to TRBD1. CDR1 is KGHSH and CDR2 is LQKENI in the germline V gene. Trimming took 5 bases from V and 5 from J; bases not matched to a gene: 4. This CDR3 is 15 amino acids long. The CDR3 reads CASSGWDRGNEKLFF. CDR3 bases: TGTGCCAGCTCAGGATGGGACAGGGGGAATGAAAAACTGTTTTTT.

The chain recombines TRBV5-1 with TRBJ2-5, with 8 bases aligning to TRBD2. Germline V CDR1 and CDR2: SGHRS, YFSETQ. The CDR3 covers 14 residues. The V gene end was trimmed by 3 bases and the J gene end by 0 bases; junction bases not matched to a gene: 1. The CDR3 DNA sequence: TGCGCCAGCAGCTCGGGGGGGTACCAAGAGACCCAGTACTTC. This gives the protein CASSSGGYQETQYF.

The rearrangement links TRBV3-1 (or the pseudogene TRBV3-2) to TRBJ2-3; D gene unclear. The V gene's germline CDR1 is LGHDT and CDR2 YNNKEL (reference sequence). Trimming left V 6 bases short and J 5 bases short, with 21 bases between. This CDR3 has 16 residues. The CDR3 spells CASSPSISIGLDTQYF. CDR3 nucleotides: TGTGCCAGCAGTCCCTCAATTTCCATCGGTCTAGATACGCAGTATTTT.

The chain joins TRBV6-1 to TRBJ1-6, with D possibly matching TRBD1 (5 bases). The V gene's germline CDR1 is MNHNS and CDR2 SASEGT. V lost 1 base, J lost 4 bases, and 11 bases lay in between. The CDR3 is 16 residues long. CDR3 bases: TGTGCCAGCAGTGAAGGGATGACAGTTTATAATTCACCCCTCCACTTT. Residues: CASSEGMTVYNSPLHF.

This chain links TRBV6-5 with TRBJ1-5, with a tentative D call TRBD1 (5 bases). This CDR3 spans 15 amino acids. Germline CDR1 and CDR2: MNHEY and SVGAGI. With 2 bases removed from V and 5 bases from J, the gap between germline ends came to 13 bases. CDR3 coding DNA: TGTGCCAGCAGTTACCGTAGGGGCGGGGATCAGCCCCAGCATTTT. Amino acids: CASSYRRGGDQPQHF.

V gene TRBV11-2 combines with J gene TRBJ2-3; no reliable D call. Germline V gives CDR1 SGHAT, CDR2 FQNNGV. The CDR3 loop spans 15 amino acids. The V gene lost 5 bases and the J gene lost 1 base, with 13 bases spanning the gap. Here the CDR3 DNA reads TGTGCCAGCAGCCTCCTTGTAGCCGGCACAGATACGCAGTATTTT. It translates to CASSLLVAGTDTQYF.

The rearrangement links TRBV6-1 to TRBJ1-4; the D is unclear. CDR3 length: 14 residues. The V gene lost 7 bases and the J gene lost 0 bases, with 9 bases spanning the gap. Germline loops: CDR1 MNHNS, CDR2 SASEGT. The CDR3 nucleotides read TGTGCCAGCAATTACGGTGCAACTAATGAAAAACTGTTTTTT. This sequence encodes CASNYGATNEKLFF.

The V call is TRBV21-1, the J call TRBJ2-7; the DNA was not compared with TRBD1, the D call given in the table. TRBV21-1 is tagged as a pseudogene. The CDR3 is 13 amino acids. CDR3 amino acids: CASSFAGRDEQYF. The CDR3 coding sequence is TGTGCCAGCAGCTTTGCAGGTCGCGACGAGCAGTACTTC.

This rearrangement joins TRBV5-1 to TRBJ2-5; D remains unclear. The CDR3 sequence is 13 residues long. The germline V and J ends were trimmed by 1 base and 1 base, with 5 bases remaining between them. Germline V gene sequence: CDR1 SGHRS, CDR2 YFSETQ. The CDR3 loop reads CASSLTVQETQYF. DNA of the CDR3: TGCGCCAGCAGCTTGACAGTCCAAGAGACCCAGTACTTC.

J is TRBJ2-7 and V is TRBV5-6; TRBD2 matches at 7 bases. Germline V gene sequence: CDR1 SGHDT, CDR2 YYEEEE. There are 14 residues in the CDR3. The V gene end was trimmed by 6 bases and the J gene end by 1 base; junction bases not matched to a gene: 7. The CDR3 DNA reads TGTGCCAGCATCAGGCGGGGGTCTTCCTACGAGCAGTACTTC. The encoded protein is CASIRRGSSYEQYF.

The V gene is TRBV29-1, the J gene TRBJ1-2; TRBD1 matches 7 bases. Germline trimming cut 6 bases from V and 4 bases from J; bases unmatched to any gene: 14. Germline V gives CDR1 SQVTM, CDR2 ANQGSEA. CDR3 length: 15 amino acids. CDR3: CSVRGDDRDGYGYTF. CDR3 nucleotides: TGCAGCGTGAGGGGAGATGACAGGGATGGCTATGGCTACACCTTC.